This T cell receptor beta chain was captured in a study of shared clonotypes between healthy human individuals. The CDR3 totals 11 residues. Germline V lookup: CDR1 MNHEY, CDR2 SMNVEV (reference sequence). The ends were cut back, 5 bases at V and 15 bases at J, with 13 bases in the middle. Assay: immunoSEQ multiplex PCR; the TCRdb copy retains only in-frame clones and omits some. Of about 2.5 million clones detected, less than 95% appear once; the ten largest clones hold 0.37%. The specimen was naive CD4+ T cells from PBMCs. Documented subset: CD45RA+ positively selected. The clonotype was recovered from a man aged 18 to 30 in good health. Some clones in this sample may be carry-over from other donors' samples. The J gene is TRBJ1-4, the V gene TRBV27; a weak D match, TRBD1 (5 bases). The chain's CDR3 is CASSDPGEVFF. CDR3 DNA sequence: TGTGCCAGCAGTGACCCGGGGGAGGTGTTTTTT.